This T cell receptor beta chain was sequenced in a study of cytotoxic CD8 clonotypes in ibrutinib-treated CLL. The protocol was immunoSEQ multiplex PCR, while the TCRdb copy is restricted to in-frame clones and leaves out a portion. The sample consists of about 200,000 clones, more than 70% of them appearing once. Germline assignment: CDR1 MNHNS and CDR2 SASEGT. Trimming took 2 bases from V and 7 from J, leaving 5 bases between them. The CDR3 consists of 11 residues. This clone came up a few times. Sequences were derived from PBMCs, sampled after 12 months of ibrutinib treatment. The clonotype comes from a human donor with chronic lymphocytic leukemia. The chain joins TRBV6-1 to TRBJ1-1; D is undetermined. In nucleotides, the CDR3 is TGTGCCAGCAGTGAATTATATGAAGCTTTCTTT. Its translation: CASSELYEAFF.